This entry features one T cell receptor beta chain sequence. The antigen it recognizes is unknown. Base qualities were left out, and no much larger clone turns up one base away. For sequencing of the TCRbeta CDR3 region, genomic DNA was extracted from the sorted cells. The immunoSEQ Assay was used to sequence the TCRbeta CDR3 regions. TCRdb retrieved this table from immuneACCESS and kept in-frame rearrangements only. Not all clones are present; in checked studies, unresolved V genes account for under half, and no reason is known for the remainder. This sample gives some 80,000 clones in total; around 92% of them show up just once. The ten most abundant clones make up less than 10% of the sample. These data originate in a study of OX40 agonist ivuxolimab in advanced cancers. Concerning the study at large: The costimulatory receptor OX40 (CD134) was targeted by ivuxolimab, a fully human IgG2 agonistic monoclonal antibody. In the dose-escalation cohort, over 65% of patients were male, and the mean age was approximately 55 years, with a range of about 23 to 90. Patients were allowed to have had prior anti-PD-1, anti-PD-L1 or anti-CTLA-4 therapy, and approximately 39% of the dose-escalation patients had been treated with checkpoint inhibitors. Of the approximately 50 dose-escalation patients, hepatocellular carcinoma was present in roughly 19, melanoma in some 15, renal cell carcinoma in 9 and head and neck cancer in 9. Peripheral TCRbeta sequencing aimed to test whether ivuxolimab altered TCR sequence diversity and caused clonal T-cell expansion. Three dose-escalation patients achieved partial responses, one with hepatocellular carcinoma and two with cutaneous melanoma. Intravenous ivuxolimab was administered to patients every 2 weeks at six dose levels: 0.01, 0.1, 0.3, 1.5, 3 and 10 mg/kg. The paper describes the monotherapy dose-escalation part (N of about 50 patients) of the phase I trial of ivuxolimab. Results the study describes overall, beyond this receptor: Which antigens the clonally expanded peripheral T cells were specific for was not determined. Low levels of normalized T-cell clonal expansion were also shown by some nonresponding patients. Clonal expansion of both CD4+ and CD8+ blood T cells was observed from baseline to week 6 at doses 0.1 to 3.0 mg/kg. On average, CD8+ T cells showed more expanded clones than CD4+ T cells after ivuxolimab. In the 0.1-3.0 mg/kg groups, partial responders were among the patients with the lowest normalized peripheral clonal expansion, particularly in CD8+ T cells.

The trial excluded patients who had a history of autoimmune disease or who were on systemic immunosuppression. Peripheral blood for TCR sequencing was drawn from every dose cohort at baseline, at cycle 4 day 1 and at cycle 7 day 1. The samples were taken from a phase I, first-in-human, multicenter, open-label dose-escalation trial of ivuxolimab. Adults with locally advanced or metastatic melanoma, renal cell, hepatocellular, or head and neck squamous cell carcinoma were enrolled in the trial. Before TCR sequencing, CD4+ T cells and CD8+ T cells from peripheral blood were sorted into separate populations. Per the germline V gene, SGHRS is the CDR1 and YFSETQ is the CDR2. Taken from cysteine to phenylalanine, the CDR3 has 11 residues. Here the CDR3 DNA is all that survives: 33 bases in frame from base 1. The junction shows trimming of 6 bases on V and 6 bases on J, plus 10 bases between the germline ends.

Here the sequenced sample was CD4+ or CD8+ T cells sorted from blood, taken in a trial of the OX40 agonist ivuxolimab. The rearrangement combines TRBV5-1 with TRBJ2-7; no D gene can be assigned with confidence. The source is an adult with an advanced solid tumor such as melanoma, head and neck, liver or kidney cancer. The CDR3 region has the sequence CASINGCEQYF. DNA sequence: TGCGCCAGCATTAACGGCTGCGAGCAGTACTTC.